This TCR beta chain is from a study of metastatic and nonmetastatic thyroid tumors (TCRdb year 2020). Regarding the research as a whole: Repertoires from peripheral blood and from tumor or nodule tissue samples of malignant and benign thyroid patients were compared. General findings and caveats noted by the study authors: TCR beta diversity was reported as significantly higher in malignant tumors than in benign nodules, in both blood and tumor samples.

Turning to this clone: Its target antigen remains unknown. Nothing much larger sits one base from this clone, and base qualities are not available.

CDR1 and CDR2 were assigned from the germline V gene (reference sequence) as DFQATT and SNEGSKA. The CDR3, from cysteine to phenylalanine, totals 14 residues. Only the CDR3 portion is preserved as DNA: 42 bases, with reading frame beginning at the first base. Compared with germline, V lacks 4 bases and J lacks 4 bases; bases without a gene match: 8. No treatment had been received by any patient before thyroid surgery. Using T-cell receptor beta sequencing, the study looked back at clinical samples from patients collected from the early 2010s to the late 2010s. The library was produced with PCR. Sequencing was performed on an Illumina HiSeq 4000. High-throughput sequencing was used to profile the TCR beta-chain CDR3 region of every patient. The authors processed their data as follows. The researchers built a classifier to tell apart papillary thyroid cancer patients with distant metastasis, based on CDR3 differences among clinicopathological groups. The Shannon index was used to assess repertoire diversity, and the Morisita-Horn index was used to assess tumor-blood repertoire similarity. The public reads were quality trimmed at Q25 with fastp and then assembled into clones with MiXCR by TCRdb, keeping productive beta chains. These V and J calls are TCRdb output, not the study's own analysis. Recorded for this sample are about 33,000 clones; 15% to 20% of them occurred a single time. In total, the top ten clones hold around 12% of the sample.

The sequence came from a male donor with papillary thyroid cancer or a benign thyroid nodule (not recorded which). Some clones in this sample may be carry-over from other donors' samples. Sequencing input: blood. The chain is made from TRBV20-1 and TRBJ1-2; TRBD1 matches 8 bases in the middle. CDR3 protein: CSATLGQGIYGYTF. Here is the DNA: TGCAGTGCTACCCTTGGACAGGGAATCTATGGCTACACCTTC.